One sample yielded the 6 T cell receptor beta chains listed below, sequenced in a study of blood T cell repertoires in COVID-19. Clones were sequenced by immunoSEQ multiplex PCR, and TCRdb holds only the in-frame ones, with some missing. Of around 150,000 clones listed, roughly 88% were seen once; the top ten hold about a tenth. Material: peripheral blood. The receptors were gathered from a woman of 80 years or more with active or convalescent COVID-19.

The rearrangement uses TRBV19 and TRBJ1-5; 9 nucleotides match TRBD1. CDR1 is LNHDA and CDR2 is SQIVND in the germline V gene (reference sequence). CDR3 length equals 16 residues. V was pared by 5 bases and J by 6 bases, with 11 bases of the junction left unmatched. The CDR3 sequence: CASSSGRGQGRQPQHF. Here the CDR3 DNA reads TGTGCCAGTAGTTCCGGTAGGGGACAGGGCCGTCAGCCCCAGCATTTT.

V gene TRBV10-1 combines with J gene TRBJ2-7; TRBD2 agrees at 9 bases. The V segment lost 5 bases and the J segment 1 base; nucleotides outside the gene matches: 3. The germline CDR1 and CDR2 sequences are WNHNN and SYGVQD (reference sequence). CDR3 length equals 14 residues. The DNA for the CDR3 is TGCGCCAGCAGTTCTAGCGGGGAGTCCTACGAGCAGTACTTC. Translating gives CASSSSGESYEQYF.

The rearrangement links TRBV4-3 to TRBJ1-4, with 8 bases matching TRBD1. V was pared by 0 bases and J by 4 bases, with 10 bases of the junction left unmatched. CDR1 LGHNA and CDR2 YSLEER come from the germline V gene. CDR3 length: 18 residues. The chain's CDR3 is CASSQDLAAGGNNEKLFF. CDR3 DNA sequence: TGCGCCAGCAGCCAAGACCTGGCCGCAGGGGGCAATAATGAAAAACTGTTTTTT.

The sample holds a few counts of this clone. This rearrangement joins TRBV5-1 to TRBJ2-7; 16 positions agree with TRBD2. The V segment lost 6 bases and the J segment 7 bases; nucleotides outside the gene matches: 10. The CDR3 is made up of 16 amino acids. From germline, CDR1 is SGHRS and CDR2 YFSETQ. This chain's CDR3 is CASKGTSGGAAGEQYF. Here the CDR3 DNA reads TGCGCCAGCAAAGGGACTAGCGGGGGGGCAGCAGGAGAGCAGTACTTC.

The gene calls are TRBV18 and TRBJ1-3; D might be TRBD1 (6 bases). CDR1 and CDR2 from the germline V gene are KGHSH and LQKENI. This CDR3 is 15 amino acids long. Trimming removed 3 bases at V and 4 bases at J, with 13 bases between. The CDR3 loop reads CASSPGAGTGNTIYF. The CDR3 nucleotides are TGTGCCAGCTCACCCGGTGCAGGGACAGGAAACACCATATATTTT.

The chain couples TRBV19 to TRBJ1-4; 8 bases match TRBD1. The CDR3 spans 15 residues. Germline loops: CDR1 LNHDA, CDR2 SQIVND (reference sequence). V lost 10 bases, J lost 7 bases, and 14 bases stayed unmatched. CDR3 residues: CATSGGGTGGEKLFF. The DNA for the CDR3 is TGTGCCACATCAGGAGGGGGGACAGGTGGTGAAAAACTGTTTTTT.